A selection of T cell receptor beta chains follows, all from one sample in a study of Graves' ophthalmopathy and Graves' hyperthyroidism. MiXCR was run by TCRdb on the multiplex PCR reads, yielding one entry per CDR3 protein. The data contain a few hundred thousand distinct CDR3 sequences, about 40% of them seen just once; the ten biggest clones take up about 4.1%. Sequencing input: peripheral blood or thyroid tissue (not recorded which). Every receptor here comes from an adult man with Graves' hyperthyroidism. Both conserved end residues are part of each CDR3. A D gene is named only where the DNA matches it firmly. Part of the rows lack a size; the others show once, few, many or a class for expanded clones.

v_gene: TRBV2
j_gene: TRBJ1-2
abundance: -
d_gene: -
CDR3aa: CASGEMTLGYTF
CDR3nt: TGTGCCAGCGGGGAGATGACACTTGGCTACACCTTC

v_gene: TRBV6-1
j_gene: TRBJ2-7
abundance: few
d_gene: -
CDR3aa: CASSGGSRGAYEQYF
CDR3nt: TGTGCCAGCAGTGGAGGCTCCCGCGGGGCCTACGAGCAGTACTTC

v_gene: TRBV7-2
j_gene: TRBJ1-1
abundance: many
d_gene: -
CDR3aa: CASSSHLGHNTEAFF
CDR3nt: TGTGCCAGCAGCTCACACCTGGGGCATAATACTGAAGCTTTCTTT

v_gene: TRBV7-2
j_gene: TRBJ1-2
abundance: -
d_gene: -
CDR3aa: CASSPPPGGYGYTF
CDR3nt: TGTGCCAGCAGCCCCCCCCCGGGGGGGTATGGCTACACCTTC

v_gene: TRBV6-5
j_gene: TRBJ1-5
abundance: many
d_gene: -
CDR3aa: CASSPGLTYSNQPQHF
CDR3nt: TGTGCCAGCAGTCCCGGCTTAACATATAGCAATCAGCCCCAGCATTTT

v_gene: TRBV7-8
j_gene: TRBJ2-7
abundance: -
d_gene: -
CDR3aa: CASSLGAVNEQYF
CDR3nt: TGTGCCAGCAGCTTAGGGGCAGTCAATGAGCAGTACTTC

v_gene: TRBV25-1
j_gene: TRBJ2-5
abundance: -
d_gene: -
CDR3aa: CASSEFRLVGETQYF
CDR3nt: TGTGCCAGCAGTGAATTCCGACTGGTGGGGGAGACCCAGTACTTC

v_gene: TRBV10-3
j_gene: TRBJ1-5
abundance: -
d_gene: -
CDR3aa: CAISANQPQHF
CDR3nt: TGTGCCATCAGCGCTAATCAGCCCCAGCATTTT

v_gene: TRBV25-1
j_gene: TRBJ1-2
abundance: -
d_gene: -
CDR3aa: CASLYLDSYGYTF
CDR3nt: TGTGCCAGCTTGTACCTCGACAGTTATGGCTACACCTTC

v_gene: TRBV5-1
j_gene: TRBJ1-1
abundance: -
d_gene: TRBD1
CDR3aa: CASSLAPQGAGTEAFF
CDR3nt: TGCGCCAGCAGCTTGGCCCCACAGGGGGCGGGCACTGAAGCTTTCTTT

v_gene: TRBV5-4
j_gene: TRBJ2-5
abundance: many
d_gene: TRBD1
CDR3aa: CASSFGDRARQETQYF
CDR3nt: TGTGCCAGCAGCTTCGGGGACAGGGCACGTCAAGAGACCCAGTACTTC

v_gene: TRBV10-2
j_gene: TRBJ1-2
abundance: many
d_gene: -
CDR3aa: CASSESNRGRGLGYTF
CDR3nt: TGCGCCAGCAGTGAGTCGAATCGGGGCAGAGGGCTCGGCTACACCTTC

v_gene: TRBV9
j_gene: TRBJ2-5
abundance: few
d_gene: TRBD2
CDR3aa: CASSLWDPGLADQETQYF
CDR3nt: TGTGCCAGCAGTTTATGGGATCCGGGACTAGCGGACCAAGAGACCCAGTACTTC

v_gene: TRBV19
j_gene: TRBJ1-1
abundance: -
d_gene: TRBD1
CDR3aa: CASSEDRGSTEAFF
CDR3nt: TGTGCCAGTAGTGAGGACAGGGGTTCAACTGAAGCTTTCTTT

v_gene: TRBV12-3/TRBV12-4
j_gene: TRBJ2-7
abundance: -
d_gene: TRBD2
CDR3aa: CASSSPSPGLASREQYF
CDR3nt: TGTGCCAGCAGTTCTCCTAGTCCGGGACTAGCCTCCCGCGAGCAGTACTTC

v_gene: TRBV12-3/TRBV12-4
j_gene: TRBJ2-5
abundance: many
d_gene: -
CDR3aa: CASSFRGFSETQYF
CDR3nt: TGTGCCAGCAGTTTCCGTGGCTTTTCGGAGACCCAGTACTTC

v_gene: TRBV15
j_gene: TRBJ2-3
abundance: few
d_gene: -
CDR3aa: CATSRRPLGRRTDTQYF
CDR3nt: TGTGCCACCAGCAGACGCCCTTTGGGAAGGCGCACAGATACGCAGTATTTT

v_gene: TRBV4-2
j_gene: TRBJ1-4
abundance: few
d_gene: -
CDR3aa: CASSQVGGDEKLFF
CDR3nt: TGTGCCAGCAGCCAAGTGGGGGGTGATGAAAAACTGTTTTTT

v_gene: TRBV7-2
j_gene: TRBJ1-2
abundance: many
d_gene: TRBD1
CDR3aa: CASSLIRGPRGYTF
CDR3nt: TGTGCCAGCAGCTTAATCAGGGGGCCGAGGGGCTACACCTTC

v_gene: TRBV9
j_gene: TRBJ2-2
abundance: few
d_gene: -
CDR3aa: CASSARRELPYTGELFF
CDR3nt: TGTGCCAGCAGCGCTAGGCGAGAACTACCATATACCGGGGAGCTGTTTTTT

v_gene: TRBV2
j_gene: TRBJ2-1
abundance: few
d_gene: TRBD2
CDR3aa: CASNPTSGPQFF
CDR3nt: TGTGCCAGCAATCCGACTAGCGGGCCGCAGTTCTTC

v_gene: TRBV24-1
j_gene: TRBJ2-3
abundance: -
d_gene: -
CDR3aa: CATSDSEGHTPDTQYF
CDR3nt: TGTGCCACCAGTGATTCTGAGGGACACACACCAGATACGCAGTATTTT

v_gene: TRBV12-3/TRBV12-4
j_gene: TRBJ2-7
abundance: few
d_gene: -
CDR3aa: CASSLGGGQKGSEQYF
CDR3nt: TGTGCCAGCAGTTTGGGGGGCGGTCAGAAGGGGTCCGAGCAGTACTTC

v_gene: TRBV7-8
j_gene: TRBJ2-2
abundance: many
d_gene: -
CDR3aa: CASSLIRRNTGELFF
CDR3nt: TGTGCCAGCAGCTTAATCAGGCGGAACACCGGGGAGCTGTTTTTT

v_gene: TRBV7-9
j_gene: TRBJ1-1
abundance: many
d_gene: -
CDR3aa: CASSLVDVGTEAFF
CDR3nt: TGTGCCAGCAGCTTAGTTGACGTGGGAACTGAAGCTTTCTTT

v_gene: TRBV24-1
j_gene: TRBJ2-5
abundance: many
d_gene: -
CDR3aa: CATSGRQRQETQYF
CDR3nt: TGTGCCACCAGTGGCCGACAGCGCCAAGAGACCCAGTACTTC

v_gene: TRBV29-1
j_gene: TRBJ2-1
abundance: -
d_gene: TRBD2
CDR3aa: CSGGRLAVYNEQFF
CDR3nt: TGCAGCGGTGGCAGACTAGCAGTCTACAATGAGCAGTTCTTC

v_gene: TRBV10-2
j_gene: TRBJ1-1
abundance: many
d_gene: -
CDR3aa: CASSERGLNTEAFF
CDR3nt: TGCGCCAGCAGTGAAAGGGGCTTGAACACTGAAGCTTTCTTT

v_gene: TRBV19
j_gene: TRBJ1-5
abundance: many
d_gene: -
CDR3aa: CASRWDKFSNQPQHF
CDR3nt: TGTGCCAGTAGATGGGACAAATTTAGCAATCAGCCCCAGCATTTT

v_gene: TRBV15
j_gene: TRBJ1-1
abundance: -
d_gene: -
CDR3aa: CATSRDWSGTLAFF
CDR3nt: TGTGCCACCAGCAGAGATTGGAGCGGGACATTAGCTTTCTTT

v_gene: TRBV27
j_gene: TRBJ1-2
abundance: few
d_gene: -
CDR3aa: CASSLVGGWSYGYTF
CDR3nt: TGTGCCAGCAGTTTAGTTGGGGGCTGGAGCTATGGCTACACCTTC

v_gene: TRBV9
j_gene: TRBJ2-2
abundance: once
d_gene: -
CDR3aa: CASSALVGELFF
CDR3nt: TGTGCCAGCAGCGCCCTCGTCGGGGAGCTGTTTTTT

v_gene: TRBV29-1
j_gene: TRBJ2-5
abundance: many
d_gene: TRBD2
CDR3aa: CSAKGLAETQYF
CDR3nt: TGCAGCGCCAAGGGACTAGCGGAGACCCAGTACTTC

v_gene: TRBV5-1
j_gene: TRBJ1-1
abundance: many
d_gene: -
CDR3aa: CASSGNNPLDTEAFF
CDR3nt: TGCGCCAGCAGCGGAAATAACCCTTTGGACACTGAAGCTTTCTTT

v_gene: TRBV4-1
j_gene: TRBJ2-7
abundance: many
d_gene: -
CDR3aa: CASSRGEGNSYEQYF
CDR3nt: TGCGCCAGCAGCCGCGGGGAAGGAAACTCCTACGAGCAGTACTTC

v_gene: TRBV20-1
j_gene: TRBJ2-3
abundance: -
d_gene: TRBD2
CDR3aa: CSARDWAAGGSSDTQYF
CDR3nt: TGCAGTGCTAGAGATTGGGCGGCGGGAGGATCGTCAGATACGCAGTATTTT

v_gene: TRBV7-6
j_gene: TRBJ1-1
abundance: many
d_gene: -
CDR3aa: CASNLATGNEAFF
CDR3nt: TGTGCCAGCAACTTAGCGACAGGAAATGAAGCTTTCTTT

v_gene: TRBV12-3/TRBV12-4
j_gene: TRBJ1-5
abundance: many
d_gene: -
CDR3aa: CASSFTHSNQPQHF
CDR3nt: TGTGCCAGCAGTTTCACCCATAGCAATCAGCCCCAGCATTTT

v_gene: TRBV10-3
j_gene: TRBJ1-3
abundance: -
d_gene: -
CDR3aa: CAISESRGTRDPGNTIYF
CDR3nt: TGTGCCATCAGTGAGTCGCGGGGGACACGGGATCCTGGAAACACCATATATTTT

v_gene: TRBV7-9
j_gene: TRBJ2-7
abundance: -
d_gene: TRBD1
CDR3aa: CASSSEDGTGNYEQYF
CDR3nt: TGTGCCAGCAGCTCCGAGGACGGGACAGGGAACTACGAGCAGTACTTC

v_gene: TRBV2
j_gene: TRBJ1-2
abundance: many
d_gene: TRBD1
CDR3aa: CASAGDRGDLYGYTF
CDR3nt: TGTGCCAGCGCCGGGGACAGAGGGGACCTCTATGGCTACACCTTC

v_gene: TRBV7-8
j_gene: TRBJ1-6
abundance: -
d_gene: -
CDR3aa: CASSTRDKGSPLHF
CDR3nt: TGTGCCAGCAGTACCCGGGACAAGGGATCACCCCTCCACTTT

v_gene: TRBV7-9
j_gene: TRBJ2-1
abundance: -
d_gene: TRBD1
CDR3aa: CASSLGTANEQFF
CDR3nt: TGTGCTAGCAGCTTAGGGACAGCTAATGAGCAGTTCTTC

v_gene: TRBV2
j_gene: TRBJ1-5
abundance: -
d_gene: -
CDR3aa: CASSRRRGNQPQHF
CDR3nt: TGTGCCAGCTCACGTCGACGGGGCAATCAGCCCCAGCATTTT

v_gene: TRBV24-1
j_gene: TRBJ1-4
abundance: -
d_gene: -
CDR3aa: CATRAEGGEKLFF
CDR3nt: TGTGCCACCAGGGCGGAGGGGGGTGAAAAACTGTTTTTT

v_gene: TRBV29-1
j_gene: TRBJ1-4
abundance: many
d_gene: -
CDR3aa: CSVEGGAATNEKLFF
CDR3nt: TGCAGCGTTGAAGGGGGAGCTGCAACTAATGAAAAACTGTTTTTT

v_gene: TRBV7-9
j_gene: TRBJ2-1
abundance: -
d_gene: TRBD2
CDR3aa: CASSEVPSGSSYEQFF
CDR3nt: TGTGCCAGCAGCGAAGTGCCTAGCGGGAGTTCCTATGAGCAGTTCTTC

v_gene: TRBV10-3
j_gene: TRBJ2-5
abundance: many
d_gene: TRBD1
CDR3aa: CAISSDRGKETQYF
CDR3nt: TGTGCCATCAGCAGTGACAGGGGAAAAGAGACCCAGTACTTC

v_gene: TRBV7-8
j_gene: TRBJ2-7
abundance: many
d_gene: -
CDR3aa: CASSLVRVAPTYEQYF
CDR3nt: TGTGCCAGCAGCTTAGTTCGGGTTGCCCCGACCTACGAGCAGTACTTC

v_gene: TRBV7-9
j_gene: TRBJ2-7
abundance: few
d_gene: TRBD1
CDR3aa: CAWNLRGGQAYF
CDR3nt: TGTGCCTGGAACCTAAGAGGGGGACAGGCCTACTTC

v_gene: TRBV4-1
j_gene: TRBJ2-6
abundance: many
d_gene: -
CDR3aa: CASSPGHADSGANVLTF
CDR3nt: TGCGCCAGCAGTCCTGGACACGCCGACTCTGGGGCCAACGTCCTGACTTTC

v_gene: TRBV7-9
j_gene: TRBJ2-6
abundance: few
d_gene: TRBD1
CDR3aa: CASSQEMGTGGAGANVLTF
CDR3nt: TGTGCCAGCAGCCAAGAAATGGGGACAGGGGGCGCTGGGGCCAACGTCCTGACTTTC

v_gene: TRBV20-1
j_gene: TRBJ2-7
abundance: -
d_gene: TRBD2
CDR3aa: CSATELAGDRYEQYF
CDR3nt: TGCAGTGCTACGGAACTAGCGGGAGACAGATACGAGCAGTACTTC

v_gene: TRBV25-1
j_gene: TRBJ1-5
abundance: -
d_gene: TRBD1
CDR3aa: CASAGTGVQPQHF
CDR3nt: TGTGCCAGCGCCGGGACAGGGGTTCAGCCCCAGCATTTT

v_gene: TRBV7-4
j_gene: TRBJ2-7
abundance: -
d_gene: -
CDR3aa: CASSSISGQLYEQYF
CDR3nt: TGTGCCAGCAGCTCCATATCGGGGCAGCTCTACGAGCAGTACTTC

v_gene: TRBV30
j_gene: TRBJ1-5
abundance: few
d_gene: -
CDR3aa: CAWNIHSNQPQHF
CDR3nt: TGTGCCTGGAACATACATAGCAATCAGCCCCAGCATTTT

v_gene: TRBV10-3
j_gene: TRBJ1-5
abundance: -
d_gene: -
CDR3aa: CAISGTVGQPQHF
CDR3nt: TGTGCCATCAGTGGGACAGTGGGGCAGCCCCAGCATTTT

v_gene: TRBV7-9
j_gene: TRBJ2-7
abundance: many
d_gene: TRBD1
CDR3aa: CASSGGQGTYEQYF
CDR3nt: TGTGCCAGCAGCGGCGGACAGGGAACATACGAGCAGTACTTC

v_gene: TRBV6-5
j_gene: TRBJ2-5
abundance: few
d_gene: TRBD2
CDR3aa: CAISDVGLAGDKRLF
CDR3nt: TGTGCCATCAGTGACGTGGGACTAGCGGGGGACAAGAGACTCTTC

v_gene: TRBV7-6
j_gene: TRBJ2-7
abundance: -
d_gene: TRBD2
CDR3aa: CASSFPAGGEQYF
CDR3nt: TGTGCCAGCAGCTTCCCTGCGGGGGGCGAGCAGTACTTC